The 22 T cell receptor beta chains below come from one sample, sequenced in a study of cytotoxic CD8 clonotypes in ibrutinib-treated CLL. Data came from immunoSEQ multiplex PCR; TCRdb stores just in-frame clones and leaves some out. The sample contains 250,000 to 350,000 clones, less than 85% of which appear only once. The source material was PBMCs, sampled at disease progression, from a patient treated with ibrutinib. These receptors were collected from a human donor with chronic lymphocytic leukemia.

The chain uses TRBV2 and TRBJ1-3; D is perhaps TRBD1 (6 bases). This CDR3 region has 14 residues. V was pared by 2 bases and J by 3 bases, with 8 bases between. Germline-derived CDR1 and CDR2 are SNHLY and FYNNEI. CDR3 in amino acids: CASSETGSGNTIYF. CDR3 sequence (DNA): TGTGCCAGCAGTGAAACAGGGAGTGGAAACACCATATATTTT.

V is TRBV6-5 and J is TRBJ2-1, with a possible D match to TRBD2 (5 bases). From germline, CDR1 is MNHEY and CDR2 SVGAGI. The ends were cut back, 7 bases at V and 4 bases at J, with 14 bases in the middle. The length of the CDR3 is 14 residues. The CDR3 spells CASTPGTSYNEQFF. Written as DNA, the CDR3 is TGTGCCAGCACCCCGGGAACCTCTTACAATGAGCAGTTCTTC.

J is TRBJ2-1 and V is TRBV2; D tentatively reads TRBD1 or TRBD2 (6 bases each). The V gene's germline CDR1 is SNHLY and CDR2 FYNNEI. V was trimmed by 6 bases and J by 8 bases, leaving 11 bases between them. The CDR3 is 12 residues long. The CDR3 region is CASRNREDEQFF. CDR3 DNA sequence: TGTGCCAGCAGAAACAGGGAGGATGAGCAGTTCTTC.

The rearrangement joins TRBV4-3 to TRBJ1-2; D remains ambiguous. Trimming pared 0 bases from V and 0 bases from J, leaving 5 bases between. Germline V gene lookup returns CDR1 LGHNA and CDR2 YSLEER. The length of the CDR3 is 14 residues. The CDR3 sequence is CASSQEQSNYGYTF. DNA for the CDR3: TGCGCCAGCAGCCAAGAACAGTCTAACTATGGCTACACCTTC.

The chain carries TRBV4-1 and TRBJ1-1; the D is unclear. CDR1 is MGHRA, CDR2 YSYEKL, per germline. With 0 bases removed from V and 6 bases from J, the gap between germline ends came to 14 bases. The CDR3 consists of 15 residues. CDR3 sequence reads: CASSQEIGWIAEAFF. As DNA, the CDR3 is TGCGCCAGCAGCCAAGAGATCGGTTGGATCGCTGAAGCTTTCTTT.

V gene TRBV4-1 combines with J gene TRBJ1-6; perhaps TRBD1 as D (5 bases). The CDR3 extends over 15 amino acids. Germline CDR1 MGHRA, CDR2 YSYEKL. V was pared by 6 bases and J by 8 bases, with 17 bases between. The CDR3 is CASSPPTGLYSPLHF. In nucleotides, the CDR3 is TGCGCCAGCAGTCCCCCGACGGGGCTATATTCACCCCTCCACTTT.

This clone was picked up a small number of times. V is TRBV4-1 and J is TRBJ1-2, with D unclear. There are 17 residues in the CDR3. Germline CDR1 is MGHRA and CDR2 is YSYEKL. Deletions cut 0 bases from V and 4 bases from J, with 18 bases between. CDR3 bases: TGCGCCAGCAGCCAAGATCTCCGCGGAGGGCCTATCTATGGCTACACCTTC. This sequence encodes CASSQDLRGGPIYGYTF.

This clone has a handful of counts. The chain uses TRBV18 and TRBJ2-5; 8 bases fit TRBD2. The length of the CDR3 is 15 residues. CDR1 is KGHSH and CDR2 is LQKENI in the germline V gene. The J segment lost 0 bases and the V segment lost 6 bases, leaving 6 bases of the junction unmatched. CDR3 sequence (DNA): TGTGCCAGCTCCCCTGTAGCGGGAAACCAAGAGACCCAGTACTTC. Residues: CASSPVAGNQETQYF.

The chain uses TRBV6-1 and TRBJ2-7; D may correspond to TRBD1 or TRBD2 (5 bases each). This CDR3 contains 20 residues. Germline CDR1 MNHNS, CDR2 SASEGT. V shed 2 bases and J shed 4 bases, with 30 bases lying between them. The CDR3: CASSERSGLFRLLGPYEQYF. CDR3 DNA sequence: TGTGCCAGCAGTGAACGGTCTGGGTTGTTTCGGCTGCTGGGACCTTACGAGCAGTACTTC.

The chain recombines TRBV7-9 with TRBJ2-5; D is ambiguous. CDR1 is SEHNR, CDR2 FQNEAQ, per germline (reference sequence). This CDR3 has 11 amino acids. V lost 5 bases and J lost 2, with 3 bases in between. CDR3 sequence: CASSQQETQYF. CDR3 DNA sequence: TGTGCCAGCAGCCAACAAGAGACCCAGTACTTC.

The chain employs TRBV18 and TRBJ1-2; D perhaps matches TRBD1 (5 bases). This CDR3 has 13 residues. Trimming shortened V by 3 bases and J by 8 bases, and 13 bases separated the two germline ends. The germline gives CDR1 KGHSH, CDR2 LQKENI. The CDR3 sequence: CASSPRAGWGYTF. As DNA, the CDR3 is TGTGCCAGCTCACCCAGGGCCGGTTGGGGCTACACCTTC.

This chain uses TRBV9 with TRBJ2-7; D possibly matches TRBD1 or TRBD2 (5 bases each). In germline, CDR1 is SGDLS, CDR2 YYNGEE. This CDR3 is built from 14 residues. V lost 3 bases and J lost 0, with 10 bases in between. CDR3 sequence reads: CASSATGPSYEQYF. The CDR3 region has the DNA TGTGCCAGCAGCGCGACGGGACCCTCCTACGAGCAGTACTTC.

This chain connects TRBV27 to TRBJ2-1; D possibly corresponds to TRBD1 (6 bases). CDR1 is MNHEY and CDR2 is SMNVEV in the germline V gene (reference sequence). This CDR3 has 14 amino acids. The ends were cut back, 4 bases at V and 4 bases at J, with 11 bases in the middle. The CDR3 sequence: CASSSDSPYNEQFF. Written as DNA, the CDR3 is TGTGCCAGCAGTTCGGACAGCCCTTACAATGAGCAGTTCTTC.

This clone occurred once. V is TRBV6-1 and J is TRBJ2-7, with 10 bases aligning to TRBD2. CDR1 is MNHNS, CDR2 SASEGT, per germline. V shed 7 bases and J 3 bases; nucleotides not matched to a gene: 6. The CDR3 loop spans 14 amino acids. As DNA, the CDR3 is TGTGCCAGCACTCTAGCGGGGGACAACTACGAGCAGTACTTC. This gives the protein CASTLAGDNYEQYF.

This clone was detected only once. The chain recombines TRBV15 with TRBJ2-5; 7 bases align to TRBD2. Trimming at V came to 1 base and at J to 4 bases, leaving 6 bases not matched to a gene. CDR1 LNHNV and CDR2 YYDKDF come from the germline V gene (reference sequence). CDR3 length: 15 residues. Here the CDR3 DNA reads TGTGCCACCAGCAGAGGGGAGGGAGAGGTAGAGACCCAGTACTTC. It is translated as CATSRGEGEVETQYF.

The V and J genes are TRBV6-5 and TRBJ1-2; no clear D. Germline assignment: CDR1 MNHEY and CDR2 SVGAGI. Deletions cut 0 bases from V and 4 bases from J, with 12 bases between. The CDR3 contains 15 residues. The CDR3 spells CASSYSPLAGYGYTF. CDR3 DNA: TGTGCCAGCAGTTACTCACCCTTGGCAGGCTATGGCTACACCTTC.

The gene calls are TRBV7-8 and TRBJ1-3, with D unclear. The length of the CDR3 is 17 residues. Germline V gene sequence: CDR1 SGHVS, CDR2 FQNEAQ. Trimming shortened V by 2 bases and J by 0 bases, and 14 bases separated the two germline ends. CDR3 nucleotide sequence: TGTGCCAGCAGCTTACGGTCGCGGTTGAGCTCTGGAAACACCATATATTTT. This encodes CASSLRSRLSSGNTIYF. Looking up the rest from reference TRBV7-8 and TRBJ1-3 gives the full variable domain: GAGVSQSPRYKVAKRGQDVALRCDPISGHVSLFWYQQALGQGPEFLTYFQNEAQLDKSGLPSDRFFAERPEGSVSTLKIQRTQQEDSAVYLCASSLRSRLSSGNTIYFGEGSWLTVV.

The chain recombines TRBV19 with TRBJ2-3; 7 positions agree with TRBD1. The CDR3 contains 14 residues. With 7 bases clipped from V and 3 bases from J, the junction kept 7 bases outside the gene matches. Germline V gene lookup returns CDR1 LNHDA and CDR2 SQIVND (reference sequence). CDR3 DNA sequence: TGTGCCAGTACCGACAGGGATGGGACAGATACGCAGTATTTT. Translating it yields CASTDRDGTDTQYF. Looking up the rest from reference TRBV19 and TRBJ2-3 gives the full variable domain: DGGITQSPKYLFRKEGQNVTLSCEQNLNHDAMYWYRQDPGQGLRLIYYSQIVNDFQKGDIAEGYSVSREKKESFPLTVTSAQKNPTAFYLCASTDRDGTDTQYFGPGTRLTVL.

The chain uses TRBV4-1 and TRBJ2-1, with D perhaps TRBD1 (6 bases). The V and J ends lost 3 bases and 7 bases respectively, with 19 bases between them. This CDR3 has 16 amino acids. Germline values: CDR1 MGHRA, CDR2 YSYEKL. The CDR3 sequence is CASSHPTLGGLNEQFF. CDR3 nucleotides: TGCGCCAGCAGCCATCCAACGCTAGGGGGTTTGAATGAGCAGTTCTTC.

The CDR3 nucleotides read TGTGCCAGCAGTTTATGGGGCGGCTACGAGCAGTACTTC. Amino acids: CASSLWGGYEQYF. V and J are TRBV27 and TRBJ2-7; D is possibly TRBD1 (5 bases). The germline V gene has CDR1 MNHEY and CDR2 SMNVEV (reference sequence). V gave up 1 base and J gave up 3 bases, with 7 bases separating them. The CDR3 is made up of 13 amino acids.

The chain joins TRBV28 to TRBJ2-5, with D maybe TRBD2 (6 bases). The length of the CDR3 is 13 residues. V lost 6 bases and J 3 bases, leaving 11 bases between the germline ends. Germline V gene lookup returns CDR1 MDHEN and CDR2 SYDVKM. The CDR3 reads CASREGREETQYF. CDR3 in DNA: TGTGCCAGCAGGGAGGGGCGCGAAGAGACCCAGTACTTC.

In DNA form, the CDR3 reads TGTGCCAGCAGAGCATCGGGGGTCAATCAGCCCCAGCATTTT. Translating gives CASRASGVNQPQHF. V gene TRBV25-1 combines with J gene TRBJ1-5, with D possibly matching TRBD1 (5 bases). V shed 6 bases and J shed 3 bases, with 12 bases lying between them. Germline loops: CDR1 MGHDK, CDR2 SYGVNS. This CDR3 comprises 14 residues.